The 6 T cell receptor beta chains below were found in one sample sequenced in a study of blood T cells in healthy people across ages. A second about 6 to 11 cycle PCR used barcoded and J-beta primers. TCRdb reprocessed the 5' RACE reads with MiXCR, giving one entry per CDR3 protein. The sample has about 1.8 million distinct CDR3 sequences, 49% seen once. Sequences were obtained from blood. These receptors originate from a woman in her forties in good health.

This chain uses TRBV28 with TRBJ1-6, with D maybe TRBD1 (5 bases). V lost 3 bases, J lost 6 bases, and 12 bases lay in between. Per germline, CDR1 MDHEN and CDR2 SYDVKM. This CDR3 is built from 15 residues. CDR3 residues: CASSFGGSSNSPLHF. For the CDR3, the DNA is TGTGCCAGCAGTTTCGGGGGGTCTTCTAATTCACCCCTCCACTTT.

The V gene is TRBV28, the J gene TRBJ1-6; perhaps TRBD1 as D (5 bases). With 5 bases removed from V and 13 bases from J, the gap between germline ends came to 9 bases. CDR3 length: 11 residues. Germline lookup yields CDR1 MDHEN and CDR2 SYDVKM. The CDR3 DNA is TGTGCCAGCAGTGACAGAAGCCCCCTCCACTTT. Amino acids: CASSDRSPLHF.

The V call is TRBV4-1, the J call TRBJ1-1; 9 positions agree with TRBD1. The CDR3 spans 13 residues. CDR1 is MGHRA, CDR2 YSYEKL, per germline. Unmatched junction bases numbered 4, after V lost 4 bases and J lost 7 bases. CDR3 sequence: CASSLGQGNEAFF. The CDR3 bases are TGCGCCAGCAGCCTAGGACAGGGGAATGAAGCTTTCTTT.

The CDR3 sequence is CSARDLRQAVNYGYTF. The CDR3 DNA reads as TGCAGTGCTAGAGATTTGAGACAGGCCGTTAACTATGGCTACACCTTC. The V and J genes are TRBV20-1 and TRBJ1-2, with D perhaps matching TRBD1 (6 bases). Deletions cut 0 bases from V and 1 base from J, with 15 bases between. The CDR3 sequence is 16 residues long. The germline V gene encodes CDR1 DFQATT and CDR2 SNEGSKA (reference sequence).

The chain is built from TRBV6-5 and TRBJ1-2; 7 bases line up with TRBD1. Trimming at V came to 7 bases and at J to 3 bases, leaving 14 bases not matched to a gene. From germline, CDR1 is MNHEY and CDR2 SVGAGI. There are 16 residues in the CDR3. CDR3 loop: CASKRRQGLVDYGYTF. In DNA form, the CDR3 reads TGTGCCAGCAAACGGCGACAGGGATTGGTGGACTATGGCTACACCTTC.

This clonotype was observed a few times. The V gene is TRBV28, the J gene TRBJ2-3, with 7 bases that match TRBD2. The CDR3 contains 16 residues. Trimming took 6 bases from V and 2 from J; bases not matched to a gene: 11. The germline CDR1 and CDR2 sequences are MDHEN and SYDVKM. The CDR3 region has the DNA TGTGCCAGCAGGCAAGTCAGCGGGACCTACACAGATACGCAGTATTTT. This codes for CASRQVSGTYTDTQYF.